This T cell receptor (beta chain) was sequenced during a study of blood T cells in healthy people across ages. Study as a whole: Template switching retrieved approximately one barcoded beta molecule for each two T cells. Broader study findings: The long-lived group displayed more naive CD4+ cells, plus higher diversity, than the aged donors did.

The second PCR ran roughly 6 to 11 cycles with a sample-barcoded 5' primer and J-beta primers. Carrying 12 random nucleotides, a template-switch adaptor labeled each individual cDNA molecule. TCRdb ran MiXCR on the 5' RACE reads and lists one entry per CDR3 protein. There are fewer than 2,000,000 distinct CDR3 sequences in the sample; roughly 32% occur only once, and about 11% lies in the top ten. A note on this clonotype: The antigen remains unidentified.

The study isolated at least 6.5 million PBMCs from each sample. Sequenced input: blood. The TCR was taken from a woman aged 25-40 years in good health.

Here the CDR3 DNA reads TGCGCCAGCAGCCCCCGAGGGCAGGAGAACACCGGGGAGCTGTTTTTT. The encoded protein is CASSPRGQENTGELFF. The chain is built from TRBV5-1 and TRBJ2-2, with a possible D match to TRBD2 (5 bases). Trimming took off 4 bases at V and 1 base at J, with 14 bases between the two ends. CDR1 and CDR2 (germline): SGHRS, YFSETQ. This CDR3 region has 16 residues.